This T cell receptor (beta chain) derives from a study of cytomegalovirus exposure and HLA in healthy donors. Amplification used 60 Vbeta primers and 13 Jbeta primers. Sequencing used immunoSEQ multiplex PCR; TCRdb keeps in-frame clones, though not all of them. Counted here are some 96,000 clones, roughly 80% occurring once; the ten biggest clones make up roughly 7%. Germline V gene lookup returns CDR1 SNHLY and CDR2 FYNNEI. The CDR3 is 13 residues long. Notes on this clone: At one end, the junction sequence differs from germline, possibly due to a read error.

The receptor was derived from a man in his forties or fifties in good health and CMV-seropositive. Material: PBMCs. The chain employs TRBV2 and TRBJ2-7; D not certain. The CDR3, as DNA: TGTGCCAGCAGTGAAGCGCCGAGATACGAACAGTACTTC. It encodes CASSEAPRYEQYF.